Each of the 30 T cell receptor beta chains below was sequenced from the same sample in a study of T cell responses to AZD1222 COVID-19 vaccine. The table came from immunoSEQ multiplex PCR; TCRdb's copy has only in-frame clones and leaves some out. The sample includes some 140,000 clones, approximately 85% seen only once; the top ten take 7.9%. Sequenced here: peripheral blood, sampled 28 days after the second dose of the MenACWY control vaccine. The receptors were sampled from an adult who received the MenACWY meningococcal vaccine as a control.

The chain links TRBV10-3 to TRBJ2-7; D may be TRBD2 (5 bases). This CDR3 has 11 amino acids. Germline assignment: CDR1 ENHRY and CDR2 SYGVKD. V gave up 10 bases and J gave up 5 bases, with 12 bases separating them. The CDR3 DNA reads as TGTGCCACCAGAGGGAACGACGAGCAGTACTTC. Translating gives CATRGNDEQYF.

This chain joins TRBV7-6 and TRBJ2-2, with D hard to call. Trimming stripped 2 bases from V and 0 bases from J, with 13 bases between. Germline values: CDR1 SGHVS, CDR2 FNYEAQ. The CDR3 sequence is 17 residues long. The CDR3 nucleotides read TGTGCCAGCAGCTTAACAACGATAGGCCCGAACACCGGGGAGCTGTTTTTT. This encodes CASSLTTIGPNTGELFF.

This chain uses TRBV27 with TRBJ1-5; D remains unclear. From germline, CDR1 is MNHEY and CDR2 SMNVEV (reference sequence). V was trimmed by 10 bases and J by 1 base, leaving 23 bases between them. The CDR3 length is 17 residues. The CDR3 DNA reads as TGTGCCACCCAAAAAGGGTTCTTGAGTCGGAGCAATCAGCCCCAGCATTTT. Protein: CATQKGFLSRSNQPQHF.

The rearrangement links TRBV7-2 to TRBJ2-7; D possibly corresponds to TRBD2 (6 bases). There are 15 residues in the CDR3. Trimming took off 4 bases at V and 0 bases at J, with 13 bases between the two ends. In germline, CDR1 is SGHTA, CDR2 FQGNSA. This CDR3 reads CASSYVAGSSYEQYF. CDR3 coding DNA: TGTGCCAGCAGCTATGTCGCGGGGAGCTCCTACGAGCAGTACTTC.

V and J are TRBV12-5 and TRBJ2-2, with TRBD1 identical over 8 bases. This CDR3 is 15 amino acids long. Germline V gives CDR1 LGHNT, CDR2 FRNRAP. The CDR3 loop is CAAGTGQGRTGELFF. The CDR3 DNA follows: TGTGCCGCCGGCACCGGACAGGGTCGCACCGGGGAGCTGTTTTTT.

The chain links TRBV7-9 to TRBJ1-4; 9 positions match TRBD1. The CDR3 consists of 15 residues. Germline CDR1 SEHNR, CDR2 FQNEAQ (reference sequence). J gave up 8 bases and V 4 bases, and 8 bases lay outside the gene matches. This chain's CDR3 is CASSSPGTGWEKLFF. The CDR3 nucleotides read TGTGCCAGCAGCTCACCAGGGACAGGGTGGGAAAAACTGTTTTTT. Full variable domain (rest looked up from reference TRBV7-9 and TRBJ1-4): DTGVSQNPRHKITKRGQNVTFRCDPISEHNRLYWYRQTLGQGPEFLTYFQNEAQLEKSRLLSDRFSAERPKGSFSTLEIQRTEQGDSAMYLCASSSPGTGWEKLFFGSGTQLSVL.

This sequence joins TRBV18 and TRBJ1-2; D uncertain. CDR3 length: 15 residues. Trimming removed 6 bases from V and 2 bases from J, with 16 bases in between. Germline CDR1 KGHSH, CDR2 LQKENI. The CDR3 DNA sequence: TGTGCCAGCTCGCCCCCCTGGGGAGGAAACTATGGCTACACCTTC. Amino acid sequence: CASSPPWGGNYGYTF.

This chain links TRBV2 with TRBJ1-1; 8 nucleotides line up with TRBD1. The CDR3 covers 14 residues. V shed 7 bases, J shed 6 bases, and the junction held 10 bases outside the gene matches. Germline loops: CDR1 SNHLY, CDR2 FYNNEI. CDR3 coding DNA: TGTGCCAGCATTCTGGACAGGGCGGTCGCTGAAGCTTTCTTT. It encodes CASILDRAVAEAFF.

This chain uses TRBV11-2 with TRBJ2-3; D uncertain. V was pared by 5 bases and J by 0 bases, with 12 bases between. Per the germline V gene, CDR1 is SGHAT and CDR2 is FQNNGV. This CDR3 has 15 residues. The CDR3 sequence: CASSPPVASTDTQYF. The CDR3 bases are TGTGCCAGCAGCCCCCCGGTCGCAAGCACAGATACGCAGTATTTT.

V and J are TRBV7-6 and TRBJ1-1; D not resolved. The germline V and J ends were trimmed by 5 bases and 6 bases, with 7 bases remaining between them. Per the germline V gene, CDR1 is SGHVS and CDR2 is FNYEAQ. This CDR3 comprises 11 residues. CDR3 bases: TGTGCCAGCAGCCCAGGTCCTGAAGCTTTCTTT. This gives the protein CASSPGPEAFF.

The chain is built from TRBV29-1 and TRBJ2-7, with 8 bases identical to TRBD1. After removal of 6 bases from V and 2 bases from J, the junction contained 3 bases not matched to a gene. Germline CDR1 is SQVTM and CDR2 is ANQGSEA. This CDR3 spans 12 amino acids. CDR3 sequence reads: CSVRTGPYEQYF. The CDR3 nucleotides read TGCAGCGTCCGGACAGGGCCCTACGAGCAGTACTTC.

The V gene is TRBV7-9, the J gene TRBJ2-1; D unresolved. In germline, CDR1 is SEHNR, CDR2 FQNEAQ (reference sequence). The CDR3 is 13 amino acids. The germline V and J ends were trimmed by 3 bases and 6 bases, with 9 bases remaining between them. The CDR3 nucleotides are TGTGCCAGCAGCTTGGCAAGATTCAATGAGCAGTTCTTC. This translates into CASSLARFNEQFF.

The V and J genes are TRBV6-1 and TRBJ1-1; maybe TRBD1 (6 bases). Trimming cost V 4 bases and J 4 bases, with 22 bases left between them. Germline values: CDR1 MNHNS, CDR2 SASEGT. This CDR3 spans 17 amino acids. DNA of the CDR3: TGTGCCAGCAGTGCGCTAGCCCTGGGGGGGCGCGGCACTGAAGCTTTCTTT. Its translation is CASSALALGGRGTEAFF.

The rearrangement uses TRBV2 and TRBJ1-5, with D possibly matching TRBD1 (5 bases). Trimming removed 7 bases at V and 11 bases at J, with 18 bases between. Germline values: CDR1 SNHLY, CDR2 FYNNEI. The CDR3 is made up of 13 amino acids. The CDR3 sequence: CASTRDRQESQHF. The CDR3 nucleotides read TGTGCCAGCACCAGGGACCGCCAGGAGTCCCAGCATTTT.

V gene TRBV28 combines with J gene TRBJ1-1, with 7 bases that match TRBD1. Per germline, CDR1 MDHEN and CDR2 SYDVKM. V trimming: 4 bases; J trimming: 10 bases; junction bases outside the gene matches: 9. This CDR3 spans 13 amino acids. CDR3 sequence (DNA): TGTGCCAGCAGTTCAACAGGGGCTCTGGGAGCTTTCTTT. This gives the protein CASSSTGALGAFF.

This clone was recorded a few times. The V call is TRBV24-1, the J call TRBJ2-2, with 7 bases aligning to TRBD2. Germline lookup yields CDR1 KGHDR and CDR2 SFDVKD. CDR3 length equals 15 residues. V shed 8 bases and J 3 bases; nucleotides not matched to a gene: 8. CDR3 sequence: CATTPGRGYTGELFF. The CDR3 DNA follows: TGTGCCACCACCCCCGGGCGGGGGTACACCGGGGAGCTGTTTTTT.

The chain links TRBV5-6 to TRBJ1-5, with 8 bases that match TRBD1. Germline lookup yields CDR1 SGHDT and CDR2 YYEEEE. V was clipped by 4 bases and J by 2 bases; unmatched bases: 8. This CDR3 has 16 amino acids. The CDR3: CASSPGTGPGNQPQHF. In nucleotides, the CDR3 is TGTGCCAGCAGCCCGGGGACAGGACCCGGCAATCAGCCCCAGCATTTT.

The V and J genes are TRBV7-9 and TRBJ2-5; TRBD2 aligns across 7 bases. The CDR3 covers 18 residues. The germline CDR1 and CDR2 sequences are SEHNR and FQNEAQ (reference sequence). V gave up 4 bases and J gave up 7 bases; unmatched junction bases: 21. The CDR3 nucleotides read TGTGCCAGCAGCTCGGACGGGGGGAGGATCGGACTAGTGTTGACCCAGTACTTC. Translated: CASSSDGGRIGLVLTQYF.

This chain links TRBV19 with TRBJ2-1, with 7 positions matching TRBD1. With 5 bases clipped from V and 7 bases from J, the junction kept 17 bases outside the gene matches. The CDR3 sequence is 17 residues long. In germline, CDR1 is LNHDA, CDR2 SQIVND (reference sequence). The CDR3 reads CASSPPPDREGENEQFF. Written as DNA, the CDR3 is TGTGCCAGTAGTCCCCCCCCCGACAGGGAAGGGGAGAATGAGCAGTTCTTC.

The gene calls are TRBV11-3 and TRBJ2-1, with D perhaps TRBD2 (5 bases). V lost 1 base, J lost 7 bases, and 8 bases lay in between. The V gene's germline CDR1 is SGHNT and CDR2 YENEEA. The CDR3 length is 13 residues. This chain's CDR3 is CASSLGRGNEQFF. In nucleotides, the CDR3 is TGTGCCAGCAGCTTAGGGCGAGGGAATGAGCAGTTCTTC.

The chain has TRBV20-1 and TRBJ1-1; D is undetermined. Germline lookup yields CDR1 DFQATT and CDR2 SNEGSKA (reference sequence). The V gene lost 3 bases and the J gene lost 5 bases, with 13 bases spanning the gap. The CDR3 extends over 13 amino acids. The CDR3: CSASTATRTEAFF. CDR3 bases: TGCAGTGCTAGTACCGCGACGAGGACTGAAGCTTTCTTT.

This chain uses TRBV10-2 with TRBJ2-1; perhaps TRBD1 as D (6 bases). The CDR3 loop spans 13 amino acids. Germline V gene lookup returns CDR1 WSHSY and CDR2 SAAADI. V gave up 9 bases and J gave up 3 bases, with 12 bases separating them. The CDR3 loop is CASHRDHYNEQFF. The CDR3 bases are TGCGCCAGTCACAGGGACCACTACAATGAGCAGTTCTTC.

The V gene is TRBV6-2 or TRBV6-3, the J gene TRBJ2-3, with 7 bases that match TRBD2. The J segment lost 2 bases and the V segment lost 5 bases, leaving 7 bases of the junction unmatched. The CDR3 has 15 residues. CDR1 and CDR2 from the germline V gene are MNHEY and SVGEGT. The CDR3 sequence is CASSITSASTDTQYF. DNA for the CDR3: TGTGCCAGCAGTATCACTAGCGCTTCCACAGATACGCAGTATTTT.

The sample holds a few counts of this clone. The V gene is TRBV5-1, the J gene TRBJ2-3, with 15 bases that match TRBD2. The CDR3 length is 18 residues. The J segment lost 2 bases and the V segment lost 2 bases, leaving 6 bases of the junction unmatched. Germline V gene data show CDR1 as SGHRS and CDR2 as YFSETQ. In DNA, the CDR3 is TGCGCCAGCAGCTTCGGGACTAGCGGGGGGATAATCACAGATACGCAGTATTTT. This sequence encodes CASSFGTSGGIITDTQYF.

The chain links TRBV9 to TRBJ2-2; the D gene is possibly TRBD2 (5 bases). The V gene's germline CDR1 is SGDLS and CDR2 YYNGEE. Trimming pared 0 bases from V and 5 bases from J, leaving 20 bases between. CDR3 length: 18 residues. The CDR3 DNA is TGTGCCAGCAGCGTAGAGGGTTTCTCGGCGGGTGGGACCGGGGAGCTGTTTTTT. This translates into CASSVEGFSAGGTGELFF.

This rearrangement joins TRBV29-1 to TRBJ1-2, with a possible D match to TRBD1 (6 bases). The CDR3 is 13 amino acids. V lost 5 bases and J 2 bases, leaving 12 bases between the germline ends. Looked up from germline, CDR1 is SQVTM and CDR2 is ANQGSEA. The CDR3 loop is CSVLGQPNYGYTF. CDR3 coding DNA: TGCAGCGTTTTAGGACAGCCGAACTATGGCTACACCTTC.

This clone occurred a few times. CDR3 in DNA: TGTGCCAGCAGCAAAGAATCCTCCTACGAGCAGTACTTC. This translates into CASSKESSYEQYF. This sequence joins TRBV7-3 and TRBJ2-7; D is unclear. The germline V gene encodes CDR1 SGHTA and CDR2 FQGTGA. The CDR3 runs 13 residues. V lost 5 bases and J 0 bases, leaving 8 bases between the germline ends. Combining the CDR3 with reference TRBV7-3 and TRBJ2-7 gives the whole variable domain GAGVSQTPSNKVTEKGKYVELRCDPISGHTALYWYRQSLGQGPEFLIYFQGTGAADDSGLPNDRFFAVRPEGSVSTLKIQRTERGDSAVYLCASSKESSYEQYFGPGTRLTVT.

J is TRBJ2-2 and V is TRBV19, with D hard to call. This CDR3 spans 13 amino acids. Germline V lookup: CDR1 LNHDA, CDR2 SQIVND (reference sequence). Trimming took 7 bases from V and 1 from J, leaving 7 bases between them. The CDR3 sequence: CASNYLNTGELFF. The CDR3 DNA follows: TGTGCCAGTAATTATCTGAACACCGGGGAGCTGTTTTTT.

This chain joins TRBV18 and TRBJ1-5; D is undetermined. Between the trimmed V and J ends, which lost 9 bases and 2 bases, there was a span of 11 bases. Germline V lookup: CDR1 KGHSH, CDR2 LQKENI. The CDR3 totals 13 residues. DNA of the CDR3: TGTGCCAGTCAAGCCCTGGGCAATCAGCCCCAGCATTTT. Translation: CASQALGNQPQHF. Drawing the rest from reference TRBV18 and TRBJ1-5, the complete variable domain is NAGVMQNPRHLVRRRGQEARLRCSPMKGHSHVYWYRQLPEEGLKFMVYLQKENIIDESGMPKERFSAEFPKEGPSILRIQQVVRGDSAAYFCASQALGNQPQHFGDGTRLSIL.

This chain links TRBV6-5 with TRBJ2-5; D might be TRBD1 (5 bases). This CDR3 has 15 amino acids. Germline V gene data show CDR1 as MNHEY and CDR2 as SVGAGI. Trimming removed 0 bases at V and 3 bases at J, with 11 bases between. DNA for the CDR3: TGTGCCAGCAGTTACTCGGGCAACAGGAAAGAGACCCAGTACTTC. Residues: CASSYSGNRKETQYF.